This T cell receptor (beta chain) appears in the sequencing data of a study of CD8 T cells in Susac syndrome. The authors sequenced TCR beta from blood CD8+ and CD4+ T cells. The CDR3 is 14 amino acids. The V gene end was trimmed by 5 bases and the J gene end by 7 bases; junction bases not matched to a gene: 14. The germline CDR1 and CDR2 sequences are DFQATT and SNEGSKA (reference sequence). The authors reverse transcribed 0.5 to 1 ug RNA with random hexamers. One entry per CDR3 protein results from TCRdb running MiXCR on the immunoSEQ multiplex PCR reads. Of some 120,000 distinct CDR3 sequences listed, around 94% are singletons.

The sample taken for sequencing was CD4+ T cells from PBMCs. The receptor comes from a human donor in good health. The gene calls are TRBV20-1 and TRBJ2-7, with TRBD2 matching 7 bases. The CDR3 reads CSASGTTAFGEQYF. DNA for the CDR3: TGCAGTGCTTCCGGGACTACTGCGTTTGGGGAGCAGTACTTC.